This T cell receptor (beta chain) was profiled in a study of early T cells in non-severe SARS-CoV-2 infection. For the study at large: The input, bulk RNA from unsorted whole blood, was sequenced, and chains were unpaired. Study-level results: Matching with VDJdb favored anti-spike CD8 responses (missing private and CD4 specificities).

Of note for this clonotype: Its matching antigen is unknown.

CDR3 length: 16 amino acids. Germline trimming cut 6 bases from V and 4 bases from J; bases unmatched to any gene: 13. Germline-derived CDR1 and CDR2 are LNHDA and SQIVND (reference sequence). Individual cDNA molecules received unique molecular identifiers during library preparation. Each CDR3 protein gets one entry after TCRdb re-called the 5' RACE reads with MiXCR. The data contain roughly 49,000 distinct CDR3 sequences, about 4% of them seen just once; the ten biggest clones take up 5% to 6.5%. The sequence came from an adult who was a healthcare worker with PCR-confirmed SARS-CoV-2 infection or an uninfected control (not recorded which). V usage is TRBV19 and J usage is TRBJ2-7, with 9 bases fitting TRBD1. The sample consisted of whole blood. CDR3 nucleotide sequence: TGTGCCAGTAGCCCGGCGGGACAGGGAGGGAGTTACGAGCAGTACTTC. It translates to CASSPAGQGGSYEQYF.